These 12 T cell receptor beta chains were all obtained from the same sample, sequenced in a study of PD-L1 blockade in urothelial cancer. The protocol was immunoSEQ multiplex PCR, while the TCRdb copy is restricted to in-frame clones and leaves out a portion. Among around 100,000 clones listed, roughly 84% were seen once. Time point defined: pretreatment peripheral blood. The sequencing here drew on PBMCs, taken around atezolizumab (anti-PD-L1) treatment. These receptors all come from a man aged 60-69 years with urothelial cancer.

The chain recombines TRBV9 with TRBJ2-3; 10 bases match TRBD2. The CDR3 length is 16 residues. V dropped 0 bases and J dropped 2; count of bases not matched to a gene: 3. The V gene's germline CDR1 is SGDLS and CDR2 YYNGEE. This CDR3 reads CASSVALAGLTDTQYF. The CDR3 region has the DNA TGTGCCAGCAGCGTAGCACTAGCGGGACTCACAGATACGCAGTATTTT.

The chain joins TRBV29-1 to TRBJ1-2, with 9 bases matching TRBD1. CDR3 length: 14 residues. The J segment lost 2 bases and the V segment lost 6 bases, leaving 7 bases of the junction unmatched. Germline loops: CDR1 SQVTM, CDR2 ANQGSEA. The CDR3 DNA is TGCAGCGTGTACGGAGGGACAGGGAACTATGGCTACACCTTC. It is translated as CSVYGGTGNYGYTF. Filled out from reference TRBV29-1 and TRBJ1-2, the complete variable domain reads SAVISQKPSRDICQRGTSLTIQCQVDSQVTMMFWYRQQPGQSLTLIATANQGSEATYESGFVIDKFPISRPNLTFSTLTVSNMSPEDSSIYLCSVYGGTGNYGYTFGSGTRLTVV.

The sample holds one count of this clone. The CDR3 DNA sequence: TGTGCCAACAGCCTCTCAGGGGACCTTTACGAGCAGTACTTC. Encoded protein: CANSLSGDLYEQYF. This chain links TRBV10-3 with TRBJ2-7, with D maybe TRBD1 (6 bases). The germline V gene has CDR1 ENHRY and CDR2 SYGVKD. Trimming left V 10 bases short and J 4 bases short, with 20 bases between. The CDR3 has 14 amino acids.

The chain carries TRBV9 and TRBJ2-7; D unclear. CDR3 length: 13 residues. V was pared by 3 bases and J by 6 bases, with 13 bases between. Germline V gives CDR1 SGDLS, CDR2 YYNGEE. CDR3 amino acids: CASSDGSVTEQYF. CDR3 in DNA: TGTGCCAGCAGCGACGGCAGCGTGACCGAGCAGTACTTC. Complete variable domain (other parts from reference TRBV9 and TRBJ2-7): DSGVTQTPKHLITATGQRVTLRCSPRSGDLSVYWYQQSLDQGLQFLIQYYNGEERAKGNILERFSAQQFPDLHSELNLSSLELGDSALYFCASSDGSVTEQYFGPGTRLTVT.

This chain joins TRBV27 and TRBJ2-1, with 15 bases matching TRBD2. The CDR3 length is 16 residues. The germline V gene encodes CDR1 MNHEY and CDR2 SMNVEV (reference sequence). The V gene end was trimmed by 7 bases and the J gene end by 9 bases; junction bases not matched to a gene: 10. CDR3 region: CASMEGTSGRLGEQFF. The CDR3 coding sequence is TGTGCCAGCATGGAGGGGACTAGCGGGAGGTTGGGTGAGCAGTTCTTC.

This chain uses TRBV19 with TRBJ1-6, with D possibly TRBD1 on 5 matching bases. V was cut by 2 bases and J by 6 bases, with 11 bases left in between. This CDR3 has 15 residues. Per germline, CDR1 LNHDA and CDR2 SQIVND (reference sequence). This CDR3 reads CASSIKGLSNSPLHF. CDR3 nucleotide sequence: TGTGCCAGTAGTATAAAGGGACTGAGTAATTCACCCCTCCACTTT.

This clone was seen just once. This chain connects TRBV2 to TRBJ2-3; 7 bases match TRBD2. V gave up 6 bases and J gave up 2 bases; unmatched junction bases: 5. The germline CDR1 and CDR2 sequences are SNHLY and FYNNEI. The CDR3 is made up of 14 amino acids. CDR3 sequence: CASRLAPVTDTQYF. The CDR3 bases are TGTGCCAGCAGACTAGCGCCAGTCACAGATACGCAGTATTTT.

The chain combines TRBV30 with TRBJ1-5; D not resolved. The CDR3 totals 13 residues. Germline CDR1 and CDR2: GTSNPN and SVGIG (reference sequence). Trimming removed 0 bases at V and 4 bases at J, with 7 bases between. CDR3 coding DNA: TGTGCCTGGAGTGTAGAGGAGAATCAGCCCCAGCATTTT. Its protein is CAWSVEENQPQHF.

About this clone: Other DNA sequences in this sample translate to the same CDR3. This chain uses TRBV19 with TRBJ1-5; D unresolved. V was cut by 2 bases and J by 4 bases, with 9 bases left in between. The CDR3 is 14 amino acids. Germline lookup yields CDR1 LNHDA and CDR2 SQIVND (reference sequence). The CDR3 loop reads CASSISGGNQPQHF. The CDR3 nucleotides read TGTGCCAGTAGTATATCCGGTGGTAATCAGCCCCAGCATTTT.

This chain joins TRBV28 and TRBJ2-5; 8 bases line up with TRBD1. Germline CDR1 reads MDHEN; CDR2 reads SYDVKM. V dropped 6 bases and J dropped 3; count of bases not matched to a gene: 9. The CDR3 contains 15 residues. CDR3 region: CASRPVDRVEETQYF. The DNA for the CDR3 is TGTGCCAGCAGACCCGTGGACAGGGTTGAAGAGACCCAGTACTTC.

V and J are TRBV7-2 and TRBJ2-7; TRBD2 aligns across 10 bases. Trimming took 3 bases from V and 5 from J; bases not matched to a gene: 7. Germline V gives CDR1 SGHTA, CDR2 FQGNSA. CDR3 length: 15 amino acids. The CDR3 region is CASSFSSAGGHEQYF. The CDR3 nucleotides read TGTGCCAGCAGCTTTTCGTCAGCGGGGGGGCACGAGCAGTACTTC.

The V and J genes are TRBV7-9 and TRBJ1-2, with TRBD1 identical over 11 bases. This CDR3 has 15 residues. Germline lookup yields CDR1 SEHNR and CDR2 FQNEAQ (reference sequence). The ends lost 4 bases at V and 8 bases at J; junction bases unmatched: 9. DNA of the CDR3: TGTGCCAGCAGCTCCCTGGGACAGGGGGTAGGGGGCTACACCTTC. This codes for CASSSLGQGVGGYTF.